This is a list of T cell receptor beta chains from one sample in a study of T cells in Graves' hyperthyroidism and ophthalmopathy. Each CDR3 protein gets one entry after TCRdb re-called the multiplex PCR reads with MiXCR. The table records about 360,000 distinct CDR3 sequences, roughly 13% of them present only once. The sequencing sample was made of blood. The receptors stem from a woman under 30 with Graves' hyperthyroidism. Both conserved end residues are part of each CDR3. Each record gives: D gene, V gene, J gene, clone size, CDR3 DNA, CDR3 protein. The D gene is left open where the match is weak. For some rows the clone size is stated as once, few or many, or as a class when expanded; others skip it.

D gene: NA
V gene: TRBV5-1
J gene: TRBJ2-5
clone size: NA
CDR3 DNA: TGCGCCAGCAGCCCGAGGGGTTTGGGGCAAGAGACCCAGTACTTC
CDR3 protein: CASSPRGLGQETQYF

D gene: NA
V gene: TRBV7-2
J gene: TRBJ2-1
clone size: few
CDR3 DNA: TGTGCCAGGGGGGGCTACTACAATGAGCAGTTCTTC
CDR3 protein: CARGGYYNEQFF

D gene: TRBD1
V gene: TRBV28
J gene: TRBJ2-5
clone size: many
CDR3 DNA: TGTGCCAGCAGTTCGAACGACAGGGGAAGGGAAGAGACCCAGTACTTC
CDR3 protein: CASSSNDRGREETQYF

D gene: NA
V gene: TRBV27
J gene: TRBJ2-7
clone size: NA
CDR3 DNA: TGTGCCACCCAGGAAGGGGGTGGCGAGCAGTACTTC
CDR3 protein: CATQEGGGEQYF

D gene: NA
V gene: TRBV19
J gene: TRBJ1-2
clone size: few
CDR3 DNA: TGTGCCAGTAGTATCCAGGGGAGTAACTATGGCTACACCTTC
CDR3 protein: CASSIQGSNYGYTF

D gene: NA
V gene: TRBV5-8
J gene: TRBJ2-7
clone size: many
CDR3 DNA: TGTGCCAGCAGCTCACAATCGGCCTCCCTTAGCGACGAGCAGTACTTC
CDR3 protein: CASSSQSASLSDEQYF

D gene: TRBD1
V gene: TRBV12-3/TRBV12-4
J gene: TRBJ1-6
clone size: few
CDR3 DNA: TGTGCCAGCACCCGGACAGGGAATTCACCCCTCCACTTT
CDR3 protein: CASTRTGNSPLHF

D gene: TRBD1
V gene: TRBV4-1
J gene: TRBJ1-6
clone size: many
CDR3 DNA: TGCGCCAGCAGCCAAGTCTTCCGAGACAGGGCTAATTCACCCCTCCACTTT
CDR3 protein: CASSQVFRDRANSPLHF

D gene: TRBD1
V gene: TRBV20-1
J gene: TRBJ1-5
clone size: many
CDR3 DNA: TGCAGTGCTATACAGGGGGCGTATGGCAATCAGCCCCAGCATTTT
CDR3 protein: CSAIQGAYGNQPQHF

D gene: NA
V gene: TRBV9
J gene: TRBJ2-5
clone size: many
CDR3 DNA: TGTGCCAGCAGCGGGGGGACAACTCAAGAGACCCAGTACTTC
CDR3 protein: CASSGGTTQETQYF

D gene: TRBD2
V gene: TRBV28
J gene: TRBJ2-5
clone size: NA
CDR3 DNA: TGTGCCAGCAGTCTTCGCGGGACTAGCGGGAGTGCAGGGTGGGAGACCCAGTACTTC
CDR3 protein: CASSLRGTSGSAGWETQYF

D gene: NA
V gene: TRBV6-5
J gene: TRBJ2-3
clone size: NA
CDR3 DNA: TGTGCCAGCAGTTCCCCCCCGGGCAGTATGCACACAGATACGCACTATTTT
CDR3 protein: CASSSPPGSMHTDTHYF

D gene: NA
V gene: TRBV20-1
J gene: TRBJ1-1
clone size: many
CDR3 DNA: TGCAGTGCTAGAGAGAGGGGGACGGGTAACACTGAAGCTTTCTTT
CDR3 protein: CSARERGTGNTEAFF

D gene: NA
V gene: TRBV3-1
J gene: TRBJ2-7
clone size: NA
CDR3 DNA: TGTGCCAGCAGCGGACAGATTTCCTACGAGCAGTACTTC
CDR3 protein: CASSGQISYEQYF

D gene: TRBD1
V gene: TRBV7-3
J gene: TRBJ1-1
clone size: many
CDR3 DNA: TGTGCCAGCAGCCCCGACCGGGACAGAAGGACTGAAGCTTTCTTT
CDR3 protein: CASSPDRDRRTEAFF

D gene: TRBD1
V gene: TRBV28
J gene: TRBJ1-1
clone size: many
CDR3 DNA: TGTGCCAGCCGGACAGGGGTTAACACTGAAGCTTTCTTT
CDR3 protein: CASRTGVNTEAFF

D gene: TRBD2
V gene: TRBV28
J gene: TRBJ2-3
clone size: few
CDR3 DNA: TGTGCCAGCAGCCGGGGGGGGGGGACGACAGATACGCAGTATTTT
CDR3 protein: CASSRGGGTTDTQYF

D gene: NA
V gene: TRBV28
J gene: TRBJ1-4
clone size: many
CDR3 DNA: TGTGCCAGCAGTTTGTTTGTCATGAATGAAAAACTGTTTTTT
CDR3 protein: CASSLFVMNEKLFF

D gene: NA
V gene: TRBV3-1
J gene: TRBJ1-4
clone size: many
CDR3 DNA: TGTGCCAGCAGCCAAGCGTTCGCAACTAATGAAAAACTGTTTTTT
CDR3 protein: CASSQAFATNEKLFF

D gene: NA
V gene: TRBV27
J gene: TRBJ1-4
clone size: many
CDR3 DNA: TGTGCCAGCAGCCCATTCGGGCCCGGAGGAGAAAAACTGTTTTTT
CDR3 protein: CASSPFGPGGEKLFF

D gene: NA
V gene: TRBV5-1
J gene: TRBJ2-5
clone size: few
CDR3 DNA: TGCGCCAGCAGGGGACAATCGTTGGAGACCCAGTACTTC
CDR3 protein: CASRGQSLETQYF

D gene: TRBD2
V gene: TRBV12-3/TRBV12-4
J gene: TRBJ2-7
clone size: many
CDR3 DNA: TGTGCCAGCAGTTGGAGAACTAGCGGGATCCCCTACGAGCAGTACTTC
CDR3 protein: CASSWRTSGIPYEQYF

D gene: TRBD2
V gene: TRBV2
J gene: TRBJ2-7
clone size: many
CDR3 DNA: TGTGCCAGCAGACTCGGGGGGTACGAGGAGCAGTACTTC
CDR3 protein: CASRLGGYEEQYF

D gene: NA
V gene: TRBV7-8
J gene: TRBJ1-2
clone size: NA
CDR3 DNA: TGTGCCGGCAGCTCCTCGGGCTATGGCTACACCTTC
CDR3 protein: CAGSSSGYGYTF

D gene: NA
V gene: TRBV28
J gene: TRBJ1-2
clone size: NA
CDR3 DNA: TGTGCCAGCAGTCCAAGACAGGAGAACTATGGCTACACCTTC
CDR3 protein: CASSPRQENYGYTF

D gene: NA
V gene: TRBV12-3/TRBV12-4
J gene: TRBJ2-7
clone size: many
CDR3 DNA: TGTGCCAGCAGTACGGCCCCCGGAGAGCAGTACTTC
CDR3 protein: CASSTAPGEQYF

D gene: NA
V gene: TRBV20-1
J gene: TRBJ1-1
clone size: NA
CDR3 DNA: TGCAGTGCTAGAGTTAACTCTGGGTTAAACACTGAAGCTTTCTTT
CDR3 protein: CSARVNSGLNTEAFF

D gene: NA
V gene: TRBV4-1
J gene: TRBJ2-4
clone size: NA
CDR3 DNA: TGCGCCAGCAGCTCCCCGGCTCGGGAAGGAGCCAAAAACATTCAGTACTTC
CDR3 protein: CASSSPAREGAKNIQYF

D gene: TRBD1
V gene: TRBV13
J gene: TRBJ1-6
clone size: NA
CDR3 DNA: TGTGCCAGCAGCACCGGGGACAGGGGCAATTCACCCCTCCACTTT
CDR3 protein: CASSTGDRGNSPLHF

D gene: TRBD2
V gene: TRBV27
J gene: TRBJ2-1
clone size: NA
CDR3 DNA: TGTGCCAGCAGACTAGCGGGGTCCAAGGAGCAGTTCTTC
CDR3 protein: CASRLAGSKEQFF

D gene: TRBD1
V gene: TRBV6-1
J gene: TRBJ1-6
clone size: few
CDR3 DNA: TGTGCCAGCAGCCGGGACAGTTTTGATTCACCCCTCCACTTT
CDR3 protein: CASSRDSFDSPLHF

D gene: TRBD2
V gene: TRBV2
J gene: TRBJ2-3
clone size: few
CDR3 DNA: TGTGCCAGCAGTGAACATCCCGTGACTAGCGGCACAGATACGCAGTATTTT
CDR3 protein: CASSEHPVTSGTDTQYF

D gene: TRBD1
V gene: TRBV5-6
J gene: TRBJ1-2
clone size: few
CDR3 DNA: TGTGCCAGCAGCCGCCCCGGGACAGGGAGCGGCTACACCTTC
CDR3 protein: CASSRPGTGSGYTF

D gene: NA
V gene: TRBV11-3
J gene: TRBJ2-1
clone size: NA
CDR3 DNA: TGTGCCAGCAGCTTAGTGGGGACCGAGGGTGAGCAGTTCTTC
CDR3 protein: CASSLVGTEGEQFF

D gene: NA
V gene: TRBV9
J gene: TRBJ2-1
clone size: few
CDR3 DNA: TGTGCCAGCGCCACGCGGGCCCTAGTAGGGTCCTACAATGAGCAGTTCTTC
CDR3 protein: CASATRALVGSYNEQFF

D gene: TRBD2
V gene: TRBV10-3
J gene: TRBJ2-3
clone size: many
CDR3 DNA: TGTGCCACCAGGAGCGGCGGGGAGGGCGATACGCAGTATTTT
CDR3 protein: CATRSGGEGDTQYF

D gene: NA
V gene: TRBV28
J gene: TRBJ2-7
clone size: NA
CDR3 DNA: TGTGCCAGCAGTTTGATACAGGACCACGAGCAGTACTTC
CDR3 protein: CASSLIQDHEQYF

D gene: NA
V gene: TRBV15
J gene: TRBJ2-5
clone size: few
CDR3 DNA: TGTGCCACCAGCAGAGATGGGAGGGACAGACATAGTAAACCTCAAGAGACCCAGTACTTC
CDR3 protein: CATSRDGRDRHSKPQETQYF

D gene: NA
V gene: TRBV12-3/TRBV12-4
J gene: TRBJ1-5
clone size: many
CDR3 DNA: TGTGCCAGCAGTTTTGGGCGGGGAGGATTAGGGCAGCCCCAGCATTTT
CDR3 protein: CASSFGRGGLGQPQHF

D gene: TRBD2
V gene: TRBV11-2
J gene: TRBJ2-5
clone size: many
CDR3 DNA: TGTGCCAGCAGCTGGGGGACTATCCCCGGTGAGACCCAGTACTTC
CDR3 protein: CASSWGTIPGETQYF

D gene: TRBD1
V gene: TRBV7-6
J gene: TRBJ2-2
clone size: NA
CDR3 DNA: TGTGCCAGCAGCTTTGAGGGGACAGACACCGGGGAGCTGTTTTTT
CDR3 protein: CASSFEGTDTGELFF

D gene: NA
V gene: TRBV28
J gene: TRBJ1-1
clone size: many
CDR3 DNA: TGTGCCAGCATAGGGGGGAACACTGAAGCTTTCTTT
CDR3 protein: CASIGGNTEAFF

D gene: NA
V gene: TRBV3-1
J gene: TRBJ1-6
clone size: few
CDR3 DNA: TGTGCCAGCAGCCAGTGGTCGCTCGGGGTATCCAATTCACCCCTCCACTTT
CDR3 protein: CASSQWSLGVSNSPLHF

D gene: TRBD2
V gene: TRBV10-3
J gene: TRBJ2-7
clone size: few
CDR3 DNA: TGTGCCATCAGTGACGGTGGTCCGACCGGGGAGGGATACGAGCAGTACTTC
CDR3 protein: CAISDGGPTGEGYEQYF

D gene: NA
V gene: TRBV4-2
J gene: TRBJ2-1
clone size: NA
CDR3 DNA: TGTGCCAGCAGCCAAGATTGGAGGGGGATTAATGAGCAGTTCTTC
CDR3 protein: CASSQDWRGINEQFF

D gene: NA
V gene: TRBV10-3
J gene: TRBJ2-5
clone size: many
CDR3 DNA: TGTGCCACCACTCCGGGACAACAAGAGACCCAGTACTTC
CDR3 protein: CATTPGQQETQYF

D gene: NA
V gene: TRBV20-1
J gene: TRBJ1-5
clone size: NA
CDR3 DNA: TGCAGTGCTACCCTAGACCCCGCACGCCGGCCCCAGCATTTT
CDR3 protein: CSATLDPARRPQHF

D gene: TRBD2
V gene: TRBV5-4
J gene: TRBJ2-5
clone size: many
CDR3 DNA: TGTGCCAGCAGCTTAAGAAGCGGGAGGGAGACCCAGTACTTC
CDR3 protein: CASSLRSGRETQYF

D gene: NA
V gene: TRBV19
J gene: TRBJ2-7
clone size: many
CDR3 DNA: TGTGCCAGTAGTATCGGGGGTTTCGTCTCCTACGAGCAGTACTTC
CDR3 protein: CASSIGGFVSYEQYF

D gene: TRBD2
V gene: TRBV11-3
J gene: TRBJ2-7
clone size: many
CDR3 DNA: TGTGCCAGCAGCTTAGCGGGAGGCAGCGAGCAGTACTTC
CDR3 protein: CASSLAGGSEQYF

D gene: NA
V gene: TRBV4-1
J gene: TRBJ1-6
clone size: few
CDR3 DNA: TGCGCCAGCAGCCAAGATTCGCAGAGCTCCTATAATTCACCCCTCCACTTT
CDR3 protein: CASSQDSQSSYNSPLHF

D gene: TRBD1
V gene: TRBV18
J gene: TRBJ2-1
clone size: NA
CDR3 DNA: TGTGCCAGCTCCCCGACCGGGACAGAATACAATGAGCAGTTCTTC
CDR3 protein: CASSPTGTEYNEQFF

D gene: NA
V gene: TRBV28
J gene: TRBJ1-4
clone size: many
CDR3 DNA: TGTGCCAGCACCCCGGCTGGGGGCCGGAATGAAAAACTGTTTTTT
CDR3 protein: CASTPAGGRNEKLFF